The source of this T cell receptor beta chain is a study of identical twins. A single record per CDR3 protein comes from TCRdb applying MiXCR to the 5' RACE reads. The table records 400,000 to 550,000 distinct CDR3 sequences, approximately 25% of them present only once. The sample was also reused in another study, on T cells expressing NK-cell markers. As that study records: The authors sequenced eight donors, of whom seven were HCMV-seropositive and one was seronegative.

The receptor was isolated from a woman under 30 in good health. Sequencing was carried out using CD4+ T cells sorted from blood.

CDR3: CASSSTGRTGELFF. The CDR3 DNA follows: TGTGCCAGCAGCTCGACAGGGAGGACCGGGGAGCTGTTTTTT. The chain uses TRBV7-9 and TRBJ2-2, with D possibly being TRBD1 (7 bases). There are 14 residues in the CDR3. V lost 4 bases, J lost 5 bases, and 11 bases lay in between. Germline V gene sequence: CDR1 SEHNR, CDR2 FQNEAQ (reference sequence).